This T cell receptor beta chain was sequenced during a study of blood T cells in healthy people across ages. The V gene's germline CDR1 is MGHRA and CDR2 YSYEKL. The CDR3 runs 16 residues. Total RNA was extracted at no less than 6 micrograms per sample. The second PCR ran roughly 6 to 11 cycles with a sample-barcoded 5' primer and J-beta primers. One entry per CDR3 protein, called by TCRdb with MiXCR from the 5' RACE reads. Of 800,000 or so distinct CDR3 sequences in the sample, around 25% are singletons; the top ten hold approximately 4%. The sample was also linked to a second study, of T cells of mothers and their children.

This TCR came from a boy between 10 and 17 years old in good health. This chain joins TRBV4-1 and TRBJ2-5; the D call may be TRBD1 or TRBD2 (5 bases each). The last part of the DNA fits TRBJ2-7 better; the J call may be wrong. Sequencing used blood. CDR3 nucleotides: TGCGCCAGCAGCCAAGATTTGGGACCTTATCAATACGAGCAGTACTTC. It encodes CASSQDLGPYQYEQYF.